This TCR beta chain was documented in a study of blood T cell repertoires in COVID-19. Study-wide context: Before being deemed recovered, Cohort 3 donors had two negative PCRs, clearance, or symptom resolution.

In the original processing: Amplification from reference gene primers served as the basis for estimated nucleated cell counts. TCRdb keeps only in-frame clones here, not all; method: immunoSEQ multiplex PCR. V, J and clone size are taken as reported in that table, and D and trimming were inferred from the DNA itself. The data hold about 190,000 clones, with more than 85% observed a single time. CDR3 length: 15 residues. The trim removed 1 base at V and 2 bases at J, leaving 1 base unmatched. Germline CDR1 is MGHRA and CDR2 is YSYEKL. The chain uses TRBV4-1 and TRBJ2-4; 8 positions agree with TRBD1. This TCR came from a woman aged 35 to 49 in a cohort exposed to, infected with or recovered from COVID-19 (not recorded which). Material: PBMCs or T cells enriched from blood (not recorded which). CDR3 nucleotide sequence: TGCGCCAGCAGCCAAGGACAGGGGCCCAAAAACATTCAGTACTTC. Translated: CASSQGQGPKNIQYF.